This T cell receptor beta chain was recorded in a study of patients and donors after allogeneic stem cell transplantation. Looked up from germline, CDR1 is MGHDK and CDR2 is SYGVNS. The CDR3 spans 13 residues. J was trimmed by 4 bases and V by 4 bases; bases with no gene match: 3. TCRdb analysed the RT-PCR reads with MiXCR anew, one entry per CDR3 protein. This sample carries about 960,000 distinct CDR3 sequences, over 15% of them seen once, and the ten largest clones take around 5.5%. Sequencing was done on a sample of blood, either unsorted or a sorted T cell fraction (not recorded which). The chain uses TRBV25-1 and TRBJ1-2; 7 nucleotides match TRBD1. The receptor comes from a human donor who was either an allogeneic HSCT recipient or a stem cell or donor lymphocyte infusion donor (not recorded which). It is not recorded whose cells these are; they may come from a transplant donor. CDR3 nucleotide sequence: TGTGCCAGCAGTGGCGGACAGGCCTATGGCTACACCTTC. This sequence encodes CASSGGQAYGYTF.